The T cell receptor beta chain under discussion was sequenced for a study of post-analysis software for immune sequencing data. Study-wide background: Multiple sclerosis in the patients followed relapsing-remitting, secondary progressive and progressive-relapsing courses.

Broader study findings: A significant reduction in normalized Chao1 diversity was observed in multiple sclerosis patients versus controls. TRBV5-6, TRBV5-1 and TRBV20-1 belonged to a set of roughly five TRBV segments that were more frequent in patients than controls. By F measure, strong co-clustering occurred among samples prepared in the same batch.

To note about this clonotype: What it binds is unknown.

The V gene's germline CDR1 is MDHEN and CDR2 SYDVKM. Trimming removed 2 bases from V and 2 bases from J, with 15 bases in between. This CDR3 spans 16 amino acids. Prepared libraries of TCR beta cDNA carried unique molecular identifiers. About half a million cDNA molecules were recovered from an input of about 0.85 to 11 million T cells. Each CDR3 protein is one row after TCRdb ran MiXCR on the PCR reads. There are fewer than 850,000 distinct CDR3 sequences in the sample; more than 45% occur only once, and roughly 4.9% lies in the top ten. Sequencing input: blood. The TCR comes from a girl aged 10 to 17 with multiple sclerosis. V usage is TRBV28 and J usage is TRBJ2-5, with D maybe TRBD1 (5 bases). CDR3 sequence: CASSLIGAGSQETQYF. In nucleotides, the CDR3 is TGTGCCAGCAGTTTAATCGGAGCAGGGTCGCAAGAGACCCAGTACTTC.